This T cell receptor beta chain was recorded in a study of post-analysis software for immune sequencing data. Study at large: Courses of disease covered relapsing-remitting, secondary progressive and progressive-relapsing multiple sclerosis.

In regard to this clonotype: No antigen is known for it.

Overall study results and limits: Clustering by F measure revealed strong co-clustering among samples prepared together in one batch. Patients carried roughly 5 TRBV segments more frequently than controls did, and TRBV5-6, TRBV5-1 and TRBV20-1 were among them. Multiple sclerosis patients showed significantly lower normalized Chao1 diversity than controls did.

The germline V gene encodes CDR1 SGHRS and CDR2 YFSETQ. V lost 4 bases and J lost 8, with 17 bases in between. This CDR3 is built from 14 residues. Presence of unique molecular identifiers characterized the TCR beta cDNA libraries. A population of about 0.95 to 10 million T cells gave rise to approximately 500,000 cDNA molecules. TCRdb analysed the PCR reads with MiXCR anew, one entry per CDR3 protein. The sample holds approximately 660,000 distinct CDR3 sequences, over 45% seen once. The clonotype originates from a girl aged 2 to 9 with multiple sclerosis. This chain links TRBV5-1 with TRBJ2-3, with D perhaps being TRBD1 or TRBD2 (5 bases each). The sample comprised blood. The CDR3 DNA reads as TGCGCCAGCAGCCCCGGACTGGGGGTTGGTACGCAGTATTTT. This codes for CASSPGLGVGTQYF.